This T cell receptor beta chain was documented in a study of blood T cell repertoires in COVID-19. This clone was observed once. This CDR3 has 16 residues. V shed 0 bases, J shed 8 bases, and the junction held 9 bases outside the gene matches. Looked up from germline, CDR1 is SGDLS and CDR2 is YYNGEE. Some clones are missing from TCRdb's copy, which holds only in-frame ones; the method was immunoSEQ multiplex PCR. The table lists 84,000 or so clones, around four fifths of them singletons. The clonotype originates from a woman aged 70-85 years with active or convalescent COVID-19. The source material was peripheral blood. This chain joins TRBV9 and TRBJ1-4; 8 nucleotides line up with TRBD1. CDR3 residues: CASSVDPDREREKLFF. As DNA, the CDR3 is TGTGCCAGCAGCGTAGACCCGGACAGGGAACGGGAAAAACTGTTTTTT.